The sequence of this TCR beta chain was determined in a study of shared clonotypes between healthy human individuals. Concerning this clone: Its antigen is currently unknown.

General observations from the study: For naive CD4 cells, 4% to 6% of clonotypes were shared across a handful of donors.

Unmatched junction bases numbered 7, after V lost 3 bases and J lost 6 bases. The length of the CDR3 is 15 residues. The germline CDR1 and CDR2 sequences are LNHDA and SQIVND (reference sequence). A split of CD4+ cells into CD45RA+ naive and CD45RA-negative memory subsets was performed. Profiling relied on immunoSEQ multiplex PCR, and the TCRdb table lists in-frame clones only, not all of them. The sample records about 2,500,000 clones, 90% to 95% being singletons. This receptor was obtained from a man aged 18 to 30 in good health. Material: naive CD4+ T cells sorted from blood. Subset meaning: CD45RA+ positively selected. This chain links TRBV19 with TRBJ1-4; 7 bases line up with TRBD1. As DNA, the CDR3 is TGTGCCAGTAGTATTGGAGGGACAGACTATGAAAAACTGTTTTTT. Its protein is CASSIGGTDYEKLFF.